What follows are 19 T cell receptor beta chains derived from one specimen sequenced in a study of identical twins. One entry per CDR3 protein results from TCRdb running MiXCR on the 5' RACE reads. The sample carries roughly 1,500,000 distinct CDR3 sequences, 25% to 35% recorded once. The specimen sequenced was cord blood. These receptors were obtained from a newborn girl in good health.

The chain combines TRBV13 with TRBJ2-3, with D possibly TRBD2 on 6 matching bases. This CDR3 comprises 14 residues. Trimming took 5 bases from V and 2 from J, leaving 11 bases between them. CDR1 PRHDT and CDR2 FYEKMQ come from the germline V gene (reference sequence). The CDR3 region has the DNA TGTGCCAGCAGCCCGGGGGAGACCACAGATACGCAGTATTTT. It specifies CASSPGETTDTQYF.

The chain recombines TRBV14 with TRBJ2-1; a possible D gene is TRBD1 (5 bases). Germline CDR1 is SGHDN and CDR2 is FVKESK. The germline V and J ends were trimmed by 3 bases and 3 bases, with 12 bases remaining between them. This CDR3 region has 15 residues. CDR3 in amino acids: CASSQYSQDYNEQFF. In DNA form, the CDR3 reads TGTGCCAGCAGCCAGTATTCACAGGACTACAATGAGCAGTTCTTC.

This clonotype has only a few counts. The rearrangement links TRBV28 to TRBJ2-2, with D unclear. V was clipped by 4 bases and J by 4 bases, with 4 bases between them. CDR1 and CDR2 from the germline V gene are MDHEN and SYDVKM. The CDR3 loop spans 12 amino acids. CDR3 in amino acids: CASSSVTGELFF. In DNA, the CDR3 is TGTGCCAGCAGTTCGGTCACCGGGGAGCTGTTTTTT.

As concerns this clonotype: One end of the junction is discordant with germline, which a read error may explain. The chain has TRBV18 and TRBJ1-2, with 8 positions matching TRBD1. The germline V gene encodes CDR1 KGHSH and CDR2 LQKENI. The CDR3 runs to 14 residues. In nucleotides, the CDR3 is TGTGCCGGCTCACCTCAGGACAGGGAGGGCGGCTACACCTTC. Protein product: CAGSPQDREGGYTF.

V usage is TRBV5-1 and J usage is TRBJ1-1; no definite D call. This CDR3 contains 13 residues. The germline CDR1 and CDR2 sequences are SGHRS and YFSETQ. Between the trimmed V and J ends, which lost 3 bases and 4 bases, there was a span of 10 bases. This chain's CDR3 is CASSWGGSTEAFF. The CDR3 DNA follows: TGCGCCAGCAGCTGGGGAGGGTCCACTGAAGCTTTCTTT.

The chain has TRBV24-1 and TRBJ1-1; 7 nucleotides align to TRBD1. Germline-derived CDR1 and CDR2 are KGHDR and SFDVKD. V was pared by 12 bases and J by 5 bases, with 14 bases of the junction left unmatched. The CDR3 length is 14 residues. CDR3 amino acids: CAVSTGRGITEAFF. DNA of the CDR3: TGTGCCGTCTCGACAGGGCGTGGAATAACTGAAGCTTTCTTT.

This chain uses TRBV24-1 with TRBJ2-2; perhaps TRBD1 as D (5 bases). CDR1 and CDR2 from the germline V gene are KGHDR and SFDVKD. Trimming stripped 0 bases from V and 3 bases from J, with 10 bases between. CDR3 length: 16 amino acids. The chain's CDR3 is CATSDLHQGYTGELFF. The CDR3 DNA is TGTGCCACCAGTGATTTGCATCAGGGTTACACCGGGGAGCTGTTTTTT.

This clonotype was counted a few times. The chain employs TRBV13 and TRBJ2-7, with D perhaps TRBD1 (6 bases). Trimming pared 5 bases from V and 2 bases from J, leaving 13 bases between. The germline CDR1 and CDR2 sequences are PRHDT and FYEKMQ (reference sequence). The CDR3 covers 14 residues. In DNA, the CDR3 is TGTGCCAGCAGCCACCGACAGGTTCCCTACGAGCAGTACTTC. This codes for CASSHRQVPYEQYF. Variable domain in full (rest from reference TRBV13 and TRBJ2-7): AAGVIQSPRHLIKEKRETATLKCYPIPRHDTVYWYQQGPGQDPQFLISFYEKMQSDKGSIPDRFSAQQFSDYHSELNMSSLELGDSALYFCASSHRQVPYEQYFGPGTRLTVT.

The table lists this clonotype with a few counts. The rearrangement links TRBV4-1 to TRBJ1-3; D is ambiguous. Germline V lookup: CDR1 MGHRA, CDR2 YSYEKL. The CDR3 is made up of 14 amino acids. V lost 2 bases and J lost 0, with 5 bases in between. CDR3 bases: TGCGCCAGCAGCCAACCGAGCTCTGGAAACACCATATATTTT. As protein: CASSQPSSGNTIYF.

This clonotype was detected once. The genes are TRBV15 and TRBJ2-7; D is unclear. The germline V gene encodes CDR1 LNHNV and CDR2 YYDKDF (reference sequence). This CDR3 has 17 residues. Trimming removed 3 bases at V and 2 bases at J, with 20 bases between. The CDR3 DNA reads as TGTGCCACCAGCAGGGCAAAAGACACTCAAGGGACCTACGAGCAGTACTTC. Encoded protein: CATSRAKDTQGTYEQYF.

About this clonotype: At one end, the junction sequence differs from germline, possibly due to a read error. CDR3 bases: TGTGCCAGCAGCTTGAACAGGGGGGGGCTGTTTTTT. The encoded protein is CASSLNRGGLFF. The chain uses TRBV13 and TRBJ2-2; D perhaps matches TRBD1 (8 bases). This CDR3 is 12 amino acids long. CDR1 and CDR2 (germline): PRHDT, FYEKMQ (reference sequence). The full variable domain, completed using reference TRBV13 and TRBJ2-2, is AAGVIQSPRHLIKEKRETATLKCYPIPRHDTVYWYQQGPGQDPQFLISFYEKMQSDKGSIPDRFSAQQFSDYHSELNMSSLELGDSALYFCASSLNRGGLFFGEGSRLTVL.

The chain combines TRBV28 with TRBJ1-2; the D is unclear. Trimming cost V 3 bases and J 8 bases, with 13 bases left between them. The CDR3 totals 13 residues. CDR1 MDHEN and CDR2 SYDVKM come from the germline V gene. The CDR3 sequence: CASSLGQLRGYTF. The DNA for the CDR3 is TGTGCCAGCAGTTTGGGCCAACTCCGGGGCTACACCTTC.

The chain employs TRBV20-1 and TRBJ2-2; D ambiguous. Germline V gene data show CDR1 as DFQATT and CDR2 as SNEGSKA (reference sequence). The CDR3 spans 13 residues. V was trimmed by 0 bases and J by 3 bases, leaving 5 bases between them. The CDR3 region is CSARDVYTGELFF. The DNA of the CDR3 is TGCAGTGCTAGAGATGTGTACACCGGGGAGCTGTTTTTT.

This clonotype was found a few times. The chain couples TRBV6-5 to TRBJ2-1, with 9 bases lining up with TRBD2. V trimming: 5 bases; J trimming: 2 bases; junction bases outside the gene matches: 10. CDR1 is MNHEY, CDR2 SVGAGI, per germline. There are 17 residues in the CDR3. The CDR3, as DNA: TGTGCCAGCAGTCCCCTCGCGGGAGGGCCCGCCTACAATGAGCAGTTCTTC. It specifies CASSPLAGGPAYNEQFF.

The chain recombines TRBV5-1 with TRBJ2-1; D might be TRBD2 (6 bases). The CDR3 consists of 15 residues. V lost 4 bases and J lost 1, with 12 bases in between. Germline V gene lookup returns CDR1 SGHRS and CDR2 YFSETQ. The CDR3 sequence: CASSAREKSYNEQFF. DNA for the CDR3: TGCGCCAGCAGCGCACGGGAGAAGTCCTACAATGAGCAGTTCTTC.

J is TRBJ2-1 and V is TRBV3-1, with D possibly matching TRBD2 (5 bases). With the DNA end fitting TRBJ2-7 better, the J assignment may be wrong. CDR1 and CDR2 from the germline V gene are LGHDT and YNNKEL (reference sequence). This CDR3 region has 17 residues. CDR3 residues: CASSQGSPRGPYNEQYF. The CDR3 DNA reads TGTGCCAGCAGCCAAGGGAGTCCCCGAGGGCCGTACAATGAGCAGTACTTC.

The chain has TRBV7-9 and TRBJ2-1; 8 bases are a match to TRBD1. V was clipped by 4 bases and J by 1 base; unmatched bases: 6. In germline, CDR1 is SEHNR, CDR2 FQNEAQ (reference sequence). CDR3 length: 16 residues. The chain's CDR3 is CASSWTGRVSYNEQFF. The CDR3 coding sequence is TGTGCCAGCAGCTGGACAGGGCGGGTGTCCTACAATGAGCAGTTCTTC.

The J gene is TRBJ1-2, the V gene TRBV30; D uncertain. The CDR3 consists of 12 residues. The germline gives CDR1 GTSNPN, CDR2 SVGIG (reference sequence). Trimming pared 4 bases from V and 4 bases from J, leaving 10 bases between. CDR3 in amino acids: CAWISQAYGYTF. The CDR3 nucleotides read TGTGCCTGGATCAGCCAGGCCTATGGCTACACCTTC. Full variable domain (remainder filled in from reference TRBV30 and TRBJ1-2): SQTIHQWPATLVQPVGSPLSLECTVEGTSNPNLYWYRQAAGRGLQLLFYSVGIGQISSEVPQNLSASRPQDRQFILSSKKLLLSDSGFYLCAWISQAYGYTFGSGTRLTVV.

The V gene is TRBV4-2, the J gene TRBJ2-7; D remains unclear. CDR1 LGHNA and CDR2 YNFKEQ come from the germline V gene. Trimming stripped 0 bases from V and 7 bases from J, with 16 bases between. This CDR3 spans 15 amino acids. The CDR3: CASSQDANRVNEQYF. CDR3 nucleotide sequence: TGTGCCAGCAGCCAAGATGCGAACCGCGTCAATGAGCAGTACTTC.